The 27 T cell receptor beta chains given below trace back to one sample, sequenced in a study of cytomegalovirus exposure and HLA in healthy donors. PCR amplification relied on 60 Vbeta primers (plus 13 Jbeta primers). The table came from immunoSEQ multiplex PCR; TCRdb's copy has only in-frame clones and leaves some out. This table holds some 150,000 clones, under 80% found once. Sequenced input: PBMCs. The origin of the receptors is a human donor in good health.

DNA of the CDR3: TGTGCCAGCAGCTTCGGGACAGGGGGCTACGAGCAGTACTTC. Translating it yields CASSFGTGGYEQYF. The J gene is TRBJ2-7, the V gene TRBV7-2; TRBD1 matches 11 bases. V gave up 3 bases and J gave up 3 bases; unmatched junction bases: 1. The CDR3 has 14 residues. Germline assignment: CDR1 SGHTA and CDR2 FQGNSA.

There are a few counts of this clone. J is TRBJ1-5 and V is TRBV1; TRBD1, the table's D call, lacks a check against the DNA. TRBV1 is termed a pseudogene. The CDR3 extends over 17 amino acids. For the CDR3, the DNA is TGCACCAGCAGCCCCCAACAAAATATTGGGCCCTTTGAGCCCCAGCATTTT. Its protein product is CTSSPQQNIGPFEPQHF.

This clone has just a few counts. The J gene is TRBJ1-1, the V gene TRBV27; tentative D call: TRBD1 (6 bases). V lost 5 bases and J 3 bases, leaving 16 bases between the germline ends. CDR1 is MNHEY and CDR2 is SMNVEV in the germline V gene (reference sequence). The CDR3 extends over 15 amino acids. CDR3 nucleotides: TGTGCCAGCAGTAACCCCTGGGGGGGCTACACTGAAGCTTTCTTT. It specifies CASSNPWGGYTEAFF.

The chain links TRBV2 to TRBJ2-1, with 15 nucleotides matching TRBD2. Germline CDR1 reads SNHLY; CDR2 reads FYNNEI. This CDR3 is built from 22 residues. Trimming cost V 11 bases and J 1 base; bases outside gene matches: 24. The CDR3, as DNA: TGTGCCGGGTCCGGACTAGCGGGGGGGGGTTTGGTCAGTGGGGGTTCCTACAATGAGCAGTTCTTC. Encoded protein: CAGSGLAGGGLVSGGSYNEQFF.

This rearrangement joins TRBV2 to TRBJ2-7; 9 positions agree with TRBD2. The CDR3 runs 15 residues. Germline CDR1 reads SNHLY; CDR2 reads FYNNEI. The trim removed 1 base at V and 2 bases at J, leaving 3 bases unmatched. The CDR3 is CASSEVAGATYEQYF. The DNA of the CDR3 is TGTGCCAGCAGTGAAGTAGCGGGGGCAACCTACGAGCAGTACTTC.

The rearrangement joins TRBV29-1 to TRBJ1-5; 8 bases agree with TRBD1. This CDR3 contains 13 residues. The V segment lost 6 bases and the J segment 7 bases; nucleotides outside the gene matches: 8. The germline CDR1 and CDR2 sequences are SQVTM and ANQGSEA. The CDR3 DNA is TGCAGCGTCGGCGGACAGGGAGAGCAGCCCCAGCATTTT. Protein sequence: CSVGGQGEQPQHF.

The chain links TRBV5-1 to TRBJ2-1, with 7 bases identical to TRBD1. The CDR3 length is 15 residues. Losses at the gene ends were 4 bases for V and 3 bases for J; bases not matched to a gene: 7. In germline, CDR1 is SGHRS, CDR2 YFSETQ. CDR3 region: CASSGGQTVYNEQFF. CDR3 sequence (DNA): TGCGCCAGCAGCGGGGGACAGACCGTCTACAATGAGCAGTTCTTC. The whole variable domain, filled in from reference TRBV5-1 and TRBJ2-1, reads KAGVTQTPRYLIKTRGQQVTLSCSPISGHRSVSWYQQTPGQGLQFLFEYFSETQRNKGNFPGRFSGRQFSNSRSEMNVSTLELGDSALYLCASSGGQTVYNEQFFGPGTRLTVL.

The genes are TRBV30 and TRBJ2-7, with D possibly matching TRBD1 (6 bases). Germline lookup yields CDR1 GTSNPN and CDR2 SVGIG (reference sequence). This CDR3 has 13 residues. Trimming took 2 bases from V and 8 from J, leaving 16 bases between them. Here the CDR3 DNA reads TGTGCCTGGAGTACCCCAGGGGCGGAAAAGCAGTACTTC. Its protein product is CAWSTPGAEKQYF.

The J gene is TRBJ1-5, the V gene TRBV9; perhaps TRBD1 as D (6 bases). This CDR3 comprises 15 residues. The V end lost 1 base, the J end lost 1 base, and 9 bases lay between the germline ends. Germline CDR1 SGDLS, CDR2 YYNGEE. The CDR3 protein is CASSVTGRSNQPQHF. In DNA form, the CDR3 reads TGTGCCAGCAGCGTAACAGGGCGAAGCAATCAGCCCCAGCATTTT.

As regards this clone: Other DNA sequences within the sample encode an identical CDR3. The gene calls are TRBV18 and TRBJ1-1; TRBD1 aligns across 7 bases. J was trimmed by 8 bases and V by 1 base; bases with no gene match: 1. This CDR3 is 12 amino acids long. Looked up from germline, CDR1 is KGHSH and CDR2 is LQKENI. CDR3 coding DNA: TGTGCCAGCTCACCACGACAGGGCGAAGCTTTCTTT. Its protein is CASSPRQGEAFF.

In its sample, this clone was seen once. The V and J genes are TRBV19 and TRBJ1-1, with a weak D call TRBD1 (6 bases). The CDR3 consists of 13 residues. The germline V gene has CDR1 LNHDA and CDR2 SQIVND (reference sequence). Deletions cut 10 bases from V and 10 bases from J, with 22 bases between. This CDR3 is CAIQKDGGAGAFF. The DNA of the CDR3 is TGTGCCATCCAGAAAGATGGGGGGGCTGGAGCTTTCTTT.

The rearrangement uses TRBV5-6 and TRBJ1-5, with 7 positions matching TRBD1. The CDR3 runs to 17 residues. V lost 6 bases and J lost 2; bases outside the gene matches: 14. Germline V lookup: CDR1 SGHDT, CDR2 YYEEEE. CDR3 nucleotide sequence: TGTGCCAGCAATACAAGGGGGCAGGGAGGCGGCAATCAGCCCCAGCATTTT. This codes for CASNTRGQGGGNQPQHF. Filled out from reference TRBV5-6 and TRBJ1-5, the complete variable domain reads DAGVTQSPTHLIKTRGQQVTLRCSPKSGHDTVSWYQQALGQGPQFIFQYYEEEERQRGNFPDRFSGHQFPNYSSELNVNALLLGDSALYLCASNTRGQGGGNQPQHFGDGTRLSIL.

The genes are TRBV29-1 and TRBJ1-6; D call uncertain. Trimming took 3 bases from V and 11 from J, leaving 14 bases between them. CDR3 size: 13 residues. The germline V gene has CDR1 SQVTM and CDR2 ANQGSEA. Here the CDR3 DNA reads TGCAGCGTTGACCTAGGGAGCGGTGCACCCCTCCACTTT. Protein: CSVDLGSGAPLHF.

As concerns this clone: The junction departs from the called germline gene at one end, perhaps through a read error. The CDR3 nucleotides read TGTGCCAGCAGCTTGTGGACCGCCGAACGGGGTCTGGGATTC. Protein: CASSLWTAERGLGF. V gene TRBV5-6 combines with J gene TRBJ2-7; possible D gene TRBD2, 5 bases. The CDR3 length is 14 residues. Germline CDR1 and CDR2: SGHDT and YYEEEE.

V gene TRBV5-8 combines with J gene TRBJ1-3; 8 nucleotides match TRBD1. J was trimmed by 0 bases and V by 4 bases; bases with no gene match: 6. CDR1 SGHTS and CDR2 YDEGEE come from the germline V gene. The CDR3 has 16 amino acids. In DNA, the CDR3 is TGTGCCAGCAGCGGGGACAGGTTAGGCTCTGGAAACACCATATATTTT. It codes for CASSGDRLGSGNTIYF.

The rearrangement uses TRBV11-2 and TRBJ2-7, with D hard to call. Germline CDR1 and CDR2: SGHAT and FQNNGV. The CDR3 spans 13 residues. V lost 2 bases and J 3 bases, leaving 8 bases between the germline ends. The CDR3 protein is CASSLSENYEQYF. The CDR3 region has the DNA TGTGCCAGCAGCTTAAGCGAAAACTACGAGCAGTACTTC.

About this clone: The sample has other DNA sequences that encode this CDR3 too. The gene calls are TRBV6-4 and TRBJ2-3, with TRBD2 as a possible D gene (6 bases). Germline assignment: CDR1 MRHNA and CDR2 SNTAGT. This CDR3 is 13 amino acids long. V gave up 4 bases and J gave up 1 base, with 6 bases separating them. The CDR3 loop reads CASSAGGTDTQYF. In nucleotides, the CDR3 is TGTGCCAGCAGTGCGGGGGGCACAGATACGCAGTATTTT.

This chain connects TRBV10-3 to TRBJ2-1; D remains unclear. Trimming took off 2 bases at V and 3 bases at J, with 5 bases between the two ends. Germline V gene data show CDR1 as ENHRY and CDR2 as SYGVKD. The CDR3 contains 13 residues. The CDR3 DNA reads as TGTGCCATCAGTGAGCTAGTCTACAATGAGCAGTTCTTC. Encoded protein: CAISELVYNEQFF.

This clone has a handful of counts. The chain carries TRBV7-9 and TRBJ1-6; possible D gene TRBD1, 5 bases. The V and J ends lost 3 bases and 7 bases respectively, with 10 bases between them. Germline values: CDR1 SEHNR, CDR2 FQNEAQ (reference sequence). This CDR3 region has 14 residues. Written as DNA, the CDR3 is TGTGCCAGCAGCTTCAGGGAGGCAAATTCACCCCTCCACTTT. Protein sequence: CASSFREANSPLHF.

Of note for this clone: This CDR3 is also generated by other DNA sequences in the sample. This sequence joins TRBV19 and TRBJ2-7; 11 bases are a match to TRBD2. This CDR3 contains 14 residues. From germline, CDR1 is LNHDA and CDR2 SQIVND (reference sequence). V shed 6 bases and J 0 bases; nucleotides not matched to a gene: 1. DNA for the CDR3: TGTGCCAGTAGCACTAGCGGGGGCTCCTACGAGCAGTACTTC. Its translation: CASSTSGGSYEQYF.

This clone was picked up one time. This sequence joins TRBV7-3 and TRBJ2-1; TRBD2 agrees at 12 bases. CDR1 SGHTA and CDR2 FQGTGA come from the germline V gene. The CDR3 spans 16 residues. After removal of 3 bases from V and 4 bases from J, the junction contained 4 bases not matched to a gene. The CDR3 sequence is CASSLASGGGYNEQFF. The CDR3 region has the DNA TGTGCCAGCAGCTTGGCTAGCGGGGGGGGATACAATGAGCAGTTCTTC.

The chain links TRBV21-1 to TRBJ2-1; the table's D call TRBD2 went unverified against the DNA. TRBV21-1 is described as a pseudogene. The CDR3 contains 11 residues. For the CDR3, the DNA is TGTGCCAGCAGCAATTTAGATGAGCAGTTCTTC. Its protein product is CASSNLDEQFF.

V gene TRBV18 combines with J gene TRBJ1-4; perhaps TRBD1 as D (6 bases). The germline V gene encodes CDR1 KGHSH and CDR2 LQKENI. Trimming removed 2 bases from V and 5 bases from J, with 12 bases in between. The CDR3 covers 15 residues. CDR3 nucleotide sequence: TGTGCCAGCTCACCAAATGGGGGCCTCAATGAAAAACTGTTTTTT. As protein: CASSPNGGLNEKLFF.

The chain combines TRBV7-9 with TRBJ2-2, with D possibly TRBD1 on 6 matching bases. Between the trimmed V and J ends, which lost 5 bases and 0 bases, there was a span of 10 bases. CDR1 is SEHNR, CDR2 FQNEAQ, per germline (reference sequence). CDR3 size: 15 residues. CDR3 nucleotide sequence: TGTGCCAGCAGCGGGACATACGCGAACACCGGGGAGCTGTTTTTT. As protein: CASSGTYANTGELFF.

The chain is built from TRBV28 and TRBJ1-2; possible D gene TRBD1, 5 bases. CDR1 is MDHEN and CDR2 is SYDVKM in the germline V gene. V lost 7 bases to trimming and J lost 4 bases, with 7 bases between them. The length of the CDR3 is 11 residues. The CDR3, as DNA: TGTGCCAGCACCCAGGGCTATGGCTACACCTTC. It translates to CASTQGYGYTF.

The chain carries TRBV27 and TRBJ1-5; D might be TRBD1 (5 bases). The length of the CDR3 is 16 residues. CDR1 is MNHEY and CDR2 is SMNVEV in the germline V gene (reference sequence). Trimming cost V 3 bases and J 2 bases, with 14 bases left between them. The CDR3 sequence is CASSFGGGGGNQPQHF. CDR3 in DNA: TGTGCCAGCAGTTTCGGGGGAGGTGGTGGCAATCAGCCCCAGCATTTT.

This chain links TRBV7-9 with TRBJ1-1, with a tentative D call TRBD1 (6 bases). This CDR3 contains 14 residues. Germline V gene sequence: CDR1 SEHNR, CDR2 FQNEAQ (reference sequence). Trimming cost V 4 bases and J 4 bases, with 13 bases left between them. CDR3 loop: CASSSQGGGTEAFF. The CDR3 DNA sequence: TGTGCCAGCAGCTCCCAGGGAGGGGGCACTGAAGCTTTCTTT.